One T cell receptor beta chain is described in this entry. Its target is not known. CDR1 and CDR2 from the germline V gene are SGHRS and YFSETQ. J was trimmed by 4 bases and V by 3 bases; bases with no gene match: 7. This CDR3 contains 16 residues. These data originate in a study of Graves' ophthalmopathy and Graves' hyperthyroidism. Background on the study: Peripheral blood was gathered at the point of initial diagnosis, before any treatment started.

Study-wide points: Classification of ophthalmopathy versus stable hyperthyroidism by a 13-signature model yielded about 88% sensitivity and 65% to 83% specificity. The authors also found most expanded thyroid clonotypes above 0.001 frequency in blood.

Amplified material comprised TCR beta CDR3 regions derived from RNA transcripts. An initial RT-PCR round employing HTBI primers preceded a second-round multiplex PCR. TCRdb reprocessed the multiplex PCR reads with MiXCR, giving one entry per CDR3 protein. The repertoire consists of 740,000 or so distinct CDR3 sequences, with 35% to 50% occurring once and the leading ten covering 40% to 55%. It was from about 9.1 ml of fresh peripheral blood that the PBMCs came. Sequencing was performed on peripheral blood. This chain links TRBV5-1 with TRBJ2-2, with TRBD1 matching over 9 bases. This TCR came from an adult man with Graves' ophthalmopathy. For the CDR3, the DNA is TGCGCCAGCAGCTGGAACAGGGGGCAATTCACCGGGGAGCTGTTTTTT. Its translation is CASSWNRGQFTGELFF.